The rows below give T cell receptor beta chains drawn from one sample of a study of T cell repertoires in cytomegalovirus infection. MiXCR, applied by TCRdb to the reads, yields one record per CDR3 protein. The sample records more than 75,000 distinct CDR3 sequences, over 25% being singletons. These receptors have no identified antigens. The input for sequencing was CD8+ T cells from cultured PBMCs, taken from culture after CMV antigen stimulation. These receptor sequences come from a human donor in good health (CMV status not recorded). Some clones in this sample may be carry-over from other donors' samples. The CDR3 runs from the conserved cysteine through the conserved F or W. The D gene is left open where the match is weak.

v_call: TRBV12-3/TRBV12-4
d_call: -
j_call: TRBJ1-5
cdr3_aa: CASSLLGGGQPQHF

v_call: TRBV20-1
d_call: TRBD1
j_call: TRBJ2-4
cdr3_aa: CSATDRVQNIQYF

v_call: TRBV5-6
d_call: TRBD1
j_call: TRBJ2-1
cdr3_aa: CASSLDGQGTYEQFF

v_call: TRBV7-9
d_call: -
j_call: TRBJ2-1
cdr3_aa: CASSLLGKEGEQFF

v_call: TRBV12-3/TRBV12-4
d_call: -
j_call: TRBJ1-1
cdr3_aa: CASSGGGDTEAFF

v_call: TRBV4-1
d_call: -
j_call: TRBJ1-4
cdr3_aa: CASSQGSATNEKLFF

v_call: TRBV9
d_call: TRBD1
j_call: TRBJ1-1
cdr3_aa: CASSAGTGGFEAFF

v_call: TRBV19
d_call: TRBD1
j_call: TRBJ1-5
cdr3_aa: CASRWGTAYSNQPQHF

v_call: TRBV4-1
d_call: TRBD2
j_call: TRBJ2-2
cdr3_aa: CASSQGGEGYGELFF

v_call: TRBV19
d_call: -
j_call: TRBJ2-7
cdr3_aa: CASSIRDSYEQYF

v_call: TRBV4-1
d_call: TRBD2
j_call: TRBJ2-5
cdr3_aa: CASSPGLEHETQYF

v_call: TRBV2
d_call: TRBD1
j_call: TRBJ1-2
cdr3_aa: CASSEGGQGALSRGYTF

v_call: TRBV6-1
d_call: -
j_call: TRBJ2-2
cdr3_aa: CASSLGRVPDTGELFF

v_call: TRBV19
d_call: TRBD1
j_call: TRBJ2-6
cdr3_aa: CASSMGTAAPSGANVLTF

v_call: TRBV12-3/TRBV12-4
d_call: -
j_call: TRBJ2-3
cdr3_aa: CASTPPRGQYTQYF

v_call: TRBV29-1
d_call: -
j_call: TRBJ2-5
cdr3_aa: CSVDRLSGETQYF

v_call: TRBV2
d_call: -
j_call: TRBJ2-6
cdr3_aa: CASSESRTAGSGANVLTF

v_call: TRBV9
d_call: -
j_call: TRBJ1-1
cdr3_aa: CASRSRTEAFF

v_call: TRBV2
d_call: TRBD1
j_call: TRBJ2-7
cdr3_aa: CASSDHRQGAYEQYF

v_call: TRBV7-2
d_call: TRBD2
j_call: TRBJ2-5
cdr3_aa: CASSLVPRGIQETQYF

v_call: TRBV7-2
d_call: TRBD1
j_call: TRBJ2-3
cdr3_aa: CASSFRPRQGVYWTDTQYF

v_call: TRBV13
d_call: -
j_call: TRBJ2-5
cdr3_aa: CASSLNSGKETQYF

v_call: TRBV6-5
d_call: -
j_call: TRBJ1-2
cdr3_aa: CASRYGRVYGYTF

v_call: TRBV7-9
d_call: TRBD1
j_call: TRBJ2-5
cdr3_aa: CASSLEGSRGRRETQYF

v_call: TRBV29-1
d_call: TRBD1
j_call: TRBJ1-1
cdr3_aa: CSVEAKTRGRTEAFF

v_call: TRBV28
d_call: -
j_call: TRBJ1-2
cdr3_aa: CASSRGNDYGYTF

v_call: TRBV20-1
d_call: -
j_call: TRBJ1-6
cdr3_aa: CSASWEGNSPLHF

v_call: TRBV7-8
d_call: -
j_call: TRBJ2-1
cdr3_aa: CASSLAGPGGGQFF

v_call: TRBV11-2
d_call: -
j_call: TRBJ2-3
cdr3_aa: CASSFGGTTDTQYF

v_call: TRBV7-2
d_call: TRBD2
j_call: TRBJ2-3
cdr3_aa: CASRQDWASGGVRPTDTQYF

v_call: TRBV7-6
d_call: -
j_call: TRBJ1-6
cdr3_aa: CASSPFSGARYNSPLHF

v_call: TRBV27
d_call: TRBD1
j_call: TRBJ1-2
cdr3_aa: CASSPTPGQVFLDGYTF

v_call: TRBV7-8
d_call: -
j_call: TRBJ2-7
cdr3_aa: CASSWGGAAYEQYF

v_call: TRBV7-9
d_call: -
j_call: TRBJ2-2
cdr3_aa: CASSLVPENTGELFF

v_call: TRBV20-1
d_call: -
j_call: TRBJ1-2
cdr3_aa: CSARSPTRADYGYTF

v_call: TRBV2
d_call: -
j_call: TRBJ2-2
cdr3_aa: CASSPGTDPGELFF

v_call: TRBV7-9
d_call: -
j_call: TRBJ1-1
cdr3_aa: CASSEGGRPEAFF

v_call: TRBV7-9
d_call: -
j_call: TRBJ1-1
cdr3_aa: CASSLTVDTEAFF

v_call: TRBV7-8
d_call: -
j_call: TRBJ2-3
cdr3_aa: CASSSWGASSTDTQYF

v_call: TRBV7-4
d_call: -
j_call: TRBJ1-5
cdr3_aa: CASSCDPRCRRGADQPQHF

v_call: TRBV28
d_call: -
j_call: TRBJ1-5
cdr3_aa: CATSTGTRGNQPQHF

v_call: TRBV4-3
d_call: -
j_call: TRBJ2-7
cdr3_aa: CASSQGRFPTYEQYF

v_call: TRBV7-9
d_call: -
j_call: TRBJ2-3
cdr3_aa: CALSTDTQYF

v_call: TRBV5-1
d_call: -
j_call: TRBJ1-1
cdr3_aa: CASSRQGGTEAFF

v_call: TRBV18
d_call: -
j_call: TRBJ1-6
cdr3_aa: CASSQVYNSPFHF

v_call: TRBV27
d_call: -
j_call: TRBJ2-5
cdr3_aa: CASSFTPQETQYF

v_call: TRBV5-1
d_call: -
j_call: TRBJ1-1
cdr3_aa: CASSLAGGPNTEAFF

v_call: TRBV24-1
d_call: -
j_call: TRBJ2-1
cdr3_aa: CATSDAFYNEQFF

v_call: TRBV7-8
d_call: TRBD2
j_call: TRBJ2-3
cdr3_aa: CASSFFRTSGGADTQYF

v_call: TRBV7-9
d_call: TRBD2
j_call: TRBJ2-7
cdr3_aa: CATLGGTSDPYEQYF

v_call: TRBV4-1
d_call: -
j_call: TRBJ1-1
cdr3_aa: CASSHDTRGNTEAFF

v_call: TRBV27
d_call: TRBD2
j_call: TRBJ2-1
cdr3_aa: CASSFGGGINEQFF

v_call: TRBV20-1
d_call: -
j_call: TRBJ2-7
cdr3_aa: CSARVALYEQYF

v_call: TRBV7-2
d_call: -
j_call: TRBJ2-7
cdr3_aa: CASSLFLTPSYEQYF

v_call: TRBV3-1
d_call: TRBD2
j_call: TRBJ2-5
cdr3_aa: CASSPGLAHLTQYF

v_call: TRBV4-1
d_call: -
j_call: TRBJ1-1
cdr3_aa: CASSQGEGLNTEAFF

v_call: TRBV7-9
d_call: -
j_call: TRBJ1-4
cdr3_aa: CASSRGVTNEKLFF